This T cell receptor (beta chain) was sequenced during a study of Ad26.COV2.S vaccination and SARS-CoV-2 variants. Only in-frame clones appear in the TCRdb table, and some are missing; sequencing was by immunoSEQ multiplex PCR. The sample records roughly 680,000 clones, around 92% being singletons. General study findings and limits: Using TCR breadth and depth analyses may have led to underestimated total T cell responses.

This CDR3 contains 13 residues. V gave up 7 bases and J gave up 6 bases; unmatched junction bases: 6. This clone was recorded a few times. Antigen specificity is unknown. The sample's treatment: about 20 received Ad26.COV2.S at low or high dose, single or two shots; 5 received placebo; per-sample allocation not given. The samples were gathered on day 63 after the first injection of vaccine or placebo. Within Boston, the person who donated was an adult of 18-55 years. The source was peripheral blood, collected in a trial of Ad26.COV2.S vaccine versus placebo. This chain joins TRBV12-3 or TRBV12-4 and TRBJ1-5; 7 positions match TRBD1. This clonotype was sampled from a person aged 18 to 65 who received the Ad26.COV2.S COVID-19 vaccine or a placebo. CDR3 in DNA: TGTGCCAGCACCGGGACAGACGGTCAGCCCCAGCATTTT. This codes for CASTGTDGQPQHF.